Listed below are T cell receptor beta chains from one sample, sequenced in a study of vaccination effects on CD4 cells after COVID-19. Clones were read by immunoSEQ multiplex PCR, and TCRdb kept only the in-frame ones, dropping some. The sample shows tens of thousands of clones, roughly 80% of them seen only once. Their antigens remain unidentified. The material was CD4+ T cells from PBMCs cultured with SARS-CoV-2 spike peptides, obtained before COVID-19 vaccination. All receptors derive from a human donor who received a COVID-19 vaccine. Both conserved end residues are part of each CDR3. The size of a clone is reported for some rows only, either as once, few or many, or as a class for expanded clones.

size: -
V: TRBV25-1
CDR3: CASSEYGGLNTQYF

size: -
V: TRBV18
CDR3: CASSPSRGADTQYF

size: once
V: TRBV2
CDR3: CASSETSPETQYF

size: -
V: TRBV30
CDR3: CAWGPRGVSQPQHF

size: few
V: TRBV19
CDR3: CATQTDRVGGYTF

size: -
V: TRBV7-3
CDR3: CASGRGAGDTQYF

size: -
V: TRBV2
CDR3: CASSVLRPSPLHF

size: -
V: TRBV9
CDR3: CASSVEDRTEAFF

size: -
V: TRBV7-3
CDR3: CASSLTGGQETQYF

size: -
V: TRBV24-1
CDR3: CATSDRDRGFNEQFF

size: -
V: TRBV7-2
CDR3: CASSPQPQGFGNQPQHF

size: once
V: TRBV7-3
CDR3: CASSSRAGTGSETQYF

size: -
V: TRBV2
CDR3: CASSETVTNEKLFF

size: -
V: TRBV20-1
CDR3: CSARGGTEQFF

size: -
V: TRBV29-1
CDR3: CSVLYGTHNEKLFF

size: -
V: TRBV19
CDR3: CASSRTSGEYNEQFF

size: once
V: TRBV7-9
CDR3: CASSLPAFGAQETQYF

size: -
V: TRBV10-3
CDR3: CAISRQGADTEAFF

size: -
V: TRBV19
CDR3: CASSSRWETQYF

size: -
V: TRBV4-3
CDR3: CASSQGRGGARGEQFF

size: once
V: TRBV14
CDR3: CASSFQRDTEAFF

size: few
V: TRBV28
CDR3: CASRDSNNSPLHF

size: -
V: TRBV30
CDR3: CAWSKGTGELFF

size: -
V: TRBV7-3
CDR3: CASSRGSGYGYTF

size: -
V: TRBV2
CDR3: CASRLQGSGYTF

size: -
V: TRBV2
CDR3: CASSEPGHMNTEAFF

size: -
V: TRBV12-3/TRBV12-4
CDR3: CASSPQTNYGYTF

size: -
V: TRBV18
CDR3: CASSRTSPGELFF

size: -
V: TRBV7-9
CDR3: CASSLAAGSNQPQHF

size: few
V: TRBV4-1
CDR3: CASSQRVNQPQHF

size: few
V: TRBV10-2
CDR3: CASSEHAGGPYNEQFF

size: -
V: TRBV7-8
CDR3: CASSSILSSGTEAFF

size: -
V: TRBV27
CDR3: CASSFLAGGQETQYF

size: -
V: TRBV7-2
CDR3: CASSFSTGIKGYTF

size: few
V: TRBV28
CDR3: CASSSIGQQGFREAFF

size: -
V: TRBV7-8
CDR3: CASSLAWLAGTNSYNEQFF

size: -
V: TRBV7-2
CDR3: CASSAGQGEYGYTF

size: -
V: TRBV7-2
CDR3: CASSLSAGARVKETQYF

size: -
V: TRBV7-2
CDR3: CASSNRPGRSAKNIQYF

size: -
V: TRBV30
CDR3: CAWSGGQGRLHF

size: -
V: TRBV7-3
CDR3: CASSRGGGNTEAFF

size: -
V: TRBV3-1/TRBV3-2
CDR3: CASSGTNTDTQYF

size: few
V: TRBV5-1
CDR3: CASSWAGGPNTGELFF

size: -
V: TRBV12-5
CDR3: CASGFIGSSGGGGIQYF

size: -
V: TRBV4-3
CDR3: CASSQRGQAPETQYF